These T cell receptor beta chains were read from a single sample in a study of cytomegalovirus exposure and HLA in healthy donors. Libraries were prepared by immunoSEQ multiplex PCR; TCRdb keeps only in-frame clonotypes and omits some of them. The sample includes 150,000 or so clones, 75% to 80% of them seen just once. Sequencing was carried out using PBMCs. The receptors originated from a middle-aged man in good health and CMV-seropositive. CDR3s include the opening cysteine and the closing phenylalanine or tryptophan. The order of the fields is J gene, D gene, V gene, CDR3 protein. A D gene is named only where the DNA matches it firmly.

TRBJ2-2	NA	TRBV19	CASSIFPRPGELFF
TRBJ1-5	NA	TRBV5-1	CASSLDGQPNQPQHF
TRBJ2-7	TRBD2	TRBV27	CASSSLAGGTYEQYF
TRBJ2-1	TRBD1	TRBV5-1	CASSPGTGSSYNEQFF
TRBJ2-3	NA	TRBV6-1	CASSLQGTHTDTQYF
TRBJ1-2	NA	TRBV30	CAHEGANYGYTF
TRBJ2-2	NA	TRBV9	CASTLGGVTGELFF
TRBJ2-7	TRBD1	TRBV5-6	CASSPDRGQYEQYF
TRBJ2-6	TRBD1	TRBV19	CASSIQPGQGYGANVLTF
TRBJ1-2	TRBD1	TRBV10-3	CAISTGQGNGYTF